The clone carrying this T cell receptor (beta chain) was counted a few times. What it binds is unknown. V was pared by 7 bases and J by 5 bases, with 15 bases between. The CDR3 totals 14 residues. Germline loops: CDR1 SNHLY, CDR2 FYNNEI. Attached unique molecular identifiers marked individual cDNA molecules. TCRdb re-analysed the 5' RACE reads in MiXCR, keeping a single row per CDR3 protein. The sample lists 20,000 to 30,000 distinct CDR3 sequences, 4% to 5% seen once, with around 4% in the top ten. This entry comes from a study of early T cells in non-severe SARS-CoV-2 infection. Regarding the study as a whole: Anti-spike CD8 responses were favored by VDJdb matching, which missed private and CD4 specificities.

The TCR was taken from an adult who was a healthcare worker with PCR-confirmed SARS-CoV-2 infection or an uninfected control (not recorded which). The rearrangement links TRBV2 to TRBJ2-1; D unresolved. Sequencing used whole blood. The CDR3 DNA reads as TGTGCCAGCATTTTCTACGACACCGACAATGAGCAGTTCTTC. Translation: CASIFYDTDNEQFF.